The following is a T cell receptor beta chain sequence with its context. Its antigen is unknown. This specimen comes from a study of OX40 agonist ivuxolimab in advanced cancers. On the study more broadly: At about 81% male, the cohort had a mean age of approximately 60 years, ranging from about 20 to 90. Findings and limits, study-wide: Among the lowest peripheral clonal expansion occurred in 0.1-3.0 mg/kg partial responders. Antigens targeted by the expanded peripheral T cells were not determined.

Assay used: immunoSEQ multiplex PCR; TCRdb lists only in-frame clones, some missing. The sample shows 75,000 to 80,000 clones, approximately 84% of them seen only once. CDR1 is KGHSH and CDR2 is LQKENI in the germline V gene. This CDR3 is 15 amino acids long. V was pared by 2 bases and J by 3 bases, with 7 bases of the junction left unmatched. The origin of this receptor is an adult with an advanced solid tumor such as melanoma, head and neck, liver or kidney cancer. The sample consisted of CD4+ or CD8+ T cells sorted from blood, taken in a trial of the OX40 agonist ivuxolimab. V gene TRBV18 combines with J gene TRBJ2-7; 7 nucleotides align to TRBD1. CDR3 nucleotides: TGTGCCAGCTCACCAGTGACAGGGCCCCGCTACGAGCAGTACTTC. This codes for CASSPVTGPRYEQYF.